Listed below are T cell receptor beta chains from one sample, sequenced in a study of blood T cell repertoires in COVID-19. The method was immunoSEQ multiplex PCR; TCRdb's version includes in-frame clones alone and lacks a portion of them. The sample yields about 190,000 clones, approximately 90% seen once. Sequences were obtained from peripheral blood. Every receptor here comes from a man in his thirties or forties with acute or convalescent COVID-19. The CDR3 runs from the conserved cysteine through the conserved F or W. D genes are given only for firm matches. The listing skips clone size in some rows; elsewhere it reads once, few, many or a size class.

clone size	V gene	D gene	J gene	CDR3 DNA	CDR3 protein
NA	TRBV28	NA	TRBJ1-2	TGTGCCAGCAGTTTAGTTTCCAGGGGCAAAGGCTACACCTTC	CASSLVSRGKGYTF
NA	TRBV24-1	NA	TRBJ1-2	TGTGCCACCAGTGACCAGGTCCTGAACTATGGCTACACCTTC	CATSDQVLNYGYTF
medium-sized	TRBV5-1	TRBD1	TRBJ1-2	TGCGCCAGCAGCCCGGGACAGGGGGCAGAAGGCTACACCTTC	CASSPGQGAEGYTF
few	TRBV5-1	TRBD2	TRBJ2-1	TGCGCCAGCAGCTTAGGAACTAGCGGGAGTTGGAATACGCAGTTCTTC	CASSLGTSGSWNTQFF
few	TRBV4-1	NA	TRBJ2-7	TGCGCCAGCAGCCAACGTGACACCCCCTCCTACGAGCAGTACTTC	CASSQRDTPSYEQYF
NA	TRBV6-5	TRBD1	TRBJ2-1	TGTGCCAGCAGTACCCAGGGGGCGCGGTCGTTCTTC	CASSTQGARSFF
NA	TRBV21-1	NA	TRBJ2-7	TGTGCCAGCAGCGGCCTTAGCGGGGTGGGGTACGAGCAGTACTTC	CASSGLSGVGYEQYF
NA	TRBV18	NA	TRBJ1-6	TGTGCCAGCTCACCACTTGACGCAGGGGTGAATAATTCACCCCTCCACTTT	CASSPLDAGVNNSPLHF
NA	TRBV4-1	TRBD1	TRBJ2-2	TGCGCCAGCAGCCAGGTCCGGGACAGGGTCTACGAATTCAACACCGGGGAGCTGTTTTTT	CASSQVRDRVYEFNTGELFF
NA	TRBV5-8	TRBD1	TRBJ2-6	TGTGCCAGCAGCTTGGGCGACAGGGCTGGGGCCAACGTCCTGACTTTC	CASSLGDRAGANVLTF
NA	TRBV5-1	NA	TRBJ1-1	TGCGCCAGCAGCTTGAAGTATGAGGTTGAAGCTTTCTTT	CASSLKYEVEAFF
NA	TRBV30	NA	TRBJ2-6	TGTGCCTGGAGTCTGTCACTATCTGGGGCCAACGTCCTGACTTTC	CAWSLSLSGANVLTF
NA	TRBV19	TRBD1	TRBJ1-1	TGTGCCAGTAGTAAGACAGGGTACACTGAAGCTTTCTTT	CASSKTGYTEAFF
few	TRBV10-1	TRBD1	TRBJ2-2	TGCGCCAGCGGGGGACAGAGGAACACCGGGGAGCTGTTTTTT	CASGGQRNTGELFF